This T cell receptor (beta chain) was documented in a study of blood T cell repertoires in COVID-19 (dated by TCRdb to about 2020). At the level of the whole study: Samples from collaborators originated in the United States, Italy and Spain and spanned both the acute and convalescent phases of COVID-19. The prospective study material was composed of cDNA or gDNA derived from T cells, B-cell-depleted T cells, or PBMCs. Deeply sampled blood TCRbeta repertoires from subjects exposed to, actively infected with, or recovered from COVID-19 were included in the dataset. The repertoires were released in a freely available public database intended as a resource for research on the immune response to SARS-CoV-2. Samples were obtained from the ongoing ImmuneRACE study (first 160 participants) and from approximately 1,200 subjects provided by 6 global collaborators. The sample metadata nearly always contained a de-identified subject ID, COVID-19 status, age in years and sex. Where available, HLA class I and class II types were obtained from metadata supplied by the sample provider rather than from assay-based typing.

In Seattle, one collaborating source enrolled patients while the infection was active and tracked those patients longitudinally over the course of disease. Whole blood was collected in K2EDTA tubes by collaborating institutions according to the institutions' own protocols. Collaborator samples were shipped for TCRbeta analysis as frozen whole blood, isolated PBMCs, or DNA extracted from either sample type. Germline trimming: 4 bases from V, 4 bases from J; junction bases outside gene matches: 6. CDR1 and CDR2 were assigned from the germline V gene as SGHTA and FQGNSA. Counted from cysteine to phenylalanine, this CDR3 has 15 amino acids. CDR3 DNA only is kept here, 45 bases in frame from base 1. Overall results and qualifications from the work: The quantity of clinical and demographic metadata differed by source and by participant and was supplied without curation.

The immunoSEQ Assay, a bias-controlled multiplex PCR, was used to amplify TCRbeta CDR3 regions from genomic DNA. Concerning the study's data processing: The number of nucleated cells in each sample was estimated by amplification of reference gene primers within the assay. To quantify the absolute abundance of each unique TCRbeta CDR3 rearrangement, sequence reads were collapsed and filtered. For each sample, productive Simpson clonality was calculated by taking the square root of Simpson's diversity index across productive rearrangements. TCRdb holds this immuneACCESS table with in-frame rearrangements only. Some clones are missing; in checked studies, unresolved V genes explain under half, and the rest has no known cause. That table supplies the V and J calls and clone size; D and trimming were determined from the DNA. The sample includes about 230,000 clones, with approximately 90% observed a single time. The ten largest clonotypes hold approximately 10% of the sample.

Details on this clone: Its recognized antigen is unknown. Qualities for individual bases were not recorded, and no much larger clone is one base off.

The sequence derives from a man aged 50 to 60 with COVID-19, enrolled during active disease. The chain links TRBV7-2 with TRBJ1-3, with TRBD1 identical over 8 junction bases. The sequenced sample was peripheral blood. Here the CDR3 is given as CASSSYRGLGNTIYF. The sequenced DNA is TGTGCCAGCAGCTCTTACAGGGGGTTGGGAAACACCATATATTTT.